These T cell receptor beta chains were read from a single sample in a study of T cells of healthy individuals. Each CDR3 protein is one row after TCRdb ran MiXCR on the 5' RACE reads. Of some 41,000 distinct CDR3 sequences listed, 4% to 5.5% are singletons. Receptors originate from a human donor in good health. Both conserved end residues are trimmed from each CDR3.

J gene | V gene | CDR3 protein
TRBJ1-1 | TRBV11-2 | ASSWTDLNTEAF
TRBJ2-1 | TRBV4-3 | ASSQLAGPDNEQF
TRBJ2-3 | TRBV2 | ASSVGTSPDTQY
TRBJ2-3 | TRBV10-3 | AISKAGGHTDTQY
TRBJ2-6 | TRBV5-1 | ASSLEGRGSSGANVLT
TRBJ2-1 | TRBV24-1 | ATRGSGTGINEQF
TRBJ2-1 | TRBV7-2 | ASSSQSGLAGYNEQF
TRBJ2-1 | TRBV5-1 | ASSLGQNSYNEQF
TRBJ2-1 | TRBV5-5 | ASSLLQGFYNEQF
TRBJ1-1 | TRBV5-1 | ASSQRMGVEAF
TRBJ2-5 | TRBV6-2/TRBV6-3 | ASSYPEETQY